This record looks at one TCR beta chain sequence and its context. Its antigen is still unknown. Both TRBC1 and TRBC2 were covered by a beta constant-region primer of two equimolar oligonucleotides. Four rounds of PCR amplified the ligated cDNA using nested alpha and beta constant-region primers plus SP2. An oligonucleotide with the SP2 primer and a 12-nucleotide UMI was ligated to the cDNA 3' end. Using its own MiXCR run on the UMI-ligation and nested PCR reads, TCRdb lists one record per CDR3 protein. The sample lists under 150,000 distinct CDR3 sequences; around 21% were seen once. CMV status came from CD4+ IFNgamma after overnight CMV lysate stimulation. The data are from a study of naive and memory T cell subsets. Broader study findings: Naive repertoires, especially CD8, held a few larger clonotypes, possibly memory cells re-expressing CD45RA. Clonotypes here are unpaired alpha or beta chain sequences.

The material sequenced was naive CD8+ T cells from blood. The origin of this receptor is a human donor in good health.

The CDR3 loop reads CASSSAGNTEAFF. In DNA form, the CDR3 reads TGTGCCAGCAGTTCCGCAGGGAACACTGAAGCTTTCTTT. The chain recombines TRBV27 with TRBJ1-1; no firm D call. Between the trimmed V and J ends, which lost 4 bases and 1 base, there was a span of 7 bases. The CDR3 loop spans 13 amino acids. Germline V lookup: CDR1 MNHEY, CDR2 SMNVEV (reference sequence).